Below, 3 T cell receptor beta chains from the same sample are listed, as sequenced in a study of control samples from healthy donors and cancer patients. Data came from immunoSEQ multiplex PCR; TCRdb stores just in-frame clones and leaves some out. The sample lists about 170,000 clones, 91% seen once, with approximately 1.6% in the top ten. The sequenced material came from blood. These receptors all come from a woman younger than 45 in good health.

The CDR3 protein is CASSPGTSGNEQYF. The DNA of the CDR3 is TGTGCCAGCAGTCCCGGGACTAGCGGGAACGAGCAGTACTTC. The J gene is TRBJ2-7, the V gene TRBV6-5, with 13 bases identical to TRBD2. The V gene end was trimmed by 5 bases and the J gene end by 5 bases; junction bases not matched to a gene: 3. From germline, CDR1 is MNHEY and CDR2 SVGAGI. The CDR3 consists of 14 residues.

This rearrangement joins TRBV27 to TRBJ2-7; TRBD1 or TRBD2 may be the D gene (5 bases each). This CDR3 is 15 amino acids long. V was clipped by 4 bases and J by 0 bases, with 13 bases between them. Germline CDR1 and CDR2: MNHEY and SMNVEV (reference sequence). The CDR3: CASSSPGRGSYEQYF. The CDR3 bases are TGTGCCAGCAGTTCTCCGGGACGGGGCTCCTACGAGCAGTACTTC.

On this clone itself: The sample carries other DNA sequences with the same CDR3. V gene TRBV7-2 combines with J gene TRBJ2-1; 8 nucleotides match TRBD2. The length of the CDR3 is 15 residues. Germline trimming cut 3 bases from V and 1 base from J; bases unmatched to any gene: 2. CDR1 and CDR2 from the germline V gene are SGHTA and FQGNSA. The CDR3: CASSLGGGSYNEQFF. The CDR3 DNA reads as TGTGCCAGCAGCTTGGGCGGGGGGTCCTACAATGAGCAGTTCTTC. The whole variable domain, filled in from reference TRBV7-2 and TRBJ2-1, reads GAGVSQSPSNKVTEKGKDVELRCDPISGHTALYWYRQSLGQGLEFLIYFQGNSAPDKSGLPSDRFSAERTGGSVSTLTIQRTQQEDSAVYLCASSLGGGSYNEQFFGPGTRLTVL.